The 13 T cell receptor beta chains below were found in one sample sequenced in a study of blood T cell repertoires in COVID-19. Clones were sequenced by immunoSEQ multiplex PCR, and TCRdb holds only the in-frame ones, with some missing. The data contain about 150,000 clones, 82% of them singletons. The sequenced sample consisted of peripheral blood. The receptor set was obtained from a human donor with acute or convalescent COVID-19. The donor label of this sample is uncertain.

This chain uses TRBV7-2 with TRBJ1-1; possibly TRBD1 for D (6 bases). Germline CDR1 reads SGHTA; CDR2 reads FQGNSA. The CDR3 is 14 residues long. V was cut by 5 bases and J by 4 bases, with 14 bases left in between. The CDR3 DNA is TGTGCCAGCAGCAAGGGGGTCTGGGGCACTGAAGCTTTCTTT. Protein sequence: CASSKGVWGTEAFF. Complete variable domain (other parts from reference TRBV7-2 and TRBJ1-1): GAGVSQSPSNKVTEKGKDVELRCDPISGHTALYWYRQSLGQGLEFLIYFQGNSAPDKSGLPSDRFSAERTGGSVSTLTIQRTQQEDSAVYLCASSKGVWGTEAFFGQGTRLTVV.

V usage is TRBV6-5 and J usage is TRBJ2-1; 12 bases fit TRBD2. From germline, CDR1 is MNHEY and CDR2 SVGAGI. The CDR3 loop spans 15 amino acids. J lost 8 bases, V lost 6 bases, and 8 bases had no gene match. CDR3 region: CASRTLAGGQDEQFF. The DNA for the CDR3 is TGTGCCAGCAGAACTCTAGCGGGGGGGCAGGATGAGCAGTTCTTC.

The gene calls are TRBV6-2 or TRBV6-3 and TRBJ2-7; 9 positions agree with TRBD1. The CDR3 totals 15 residues. V dropped 4 bases and J dropped 5; count of bases not matched to a gene: 9. Germline V lookup: CDR1 MNHEY, CDR2 SVGEGT. CDR3 nucleotide sequence: TGTGCCAGCAGTTCCTACAGGGGGCTGTCAGACGAGCAGTACTTC. Encoded protein: CASSSYRGLSDEQYF.

This clone has a single count. This chain links TRBV10-1 with TRBJ2-2; 15 bases are shared with TRBD2. Losses at the gene ends were 6 bases for V and 5 bases for J; bases not matched to a gene: 7. The CDR3 is 17 residues long. Germline V gene sequence: CDR1 WNHNN, CDR2 SYGVQD (reference sequence). The CDR3 here is CASSGLAGGPRTGELFF. The CDR3 bases are TGCGCCAGCAGCGGACTAGCGGGGGGGCCGCGGACCGGGGAGCTGTTTTTT.

CDR3 coding DNA: TGCGCCAGCAGCCAATCGGGACAGTGGCGGGACAAACTGTTTTTT. This sequence encodes CASSQSGQWRDKLFF. The V gene is TRBV4-1, the J gene TRBJ1-4; 7 bases line up with TRBD1. In germline, CDR1 is MGHRA, CDR2 YSYEKL. CDR3 size: 15 residues. V was clipped by 2 bases and J by 11 bases; unmatched bases: 11.

The rearrangement links TRBV5-1 to TRBJ2-6, with TRBD1 identical over 8 bases. Trimming took 4 bases from V and 3 from J; bases not matched to a gene: 3. Germline lookup yields CDR1 SGHRS and CDR2 YFSETQ. The CDR3 has 15 amino acids. This CDR3 reads CASSPRGLGANVLTF. As DNA, the CDR3 is TGCGCCAGCAGCCCCAGGGGGCTTGGGGCCAACGTCCTGACTTTC.

The J gene is TRBJ1-4, the V gene TRBV5-6; D is undetermined. Per the germline V gene, CDR1 is SGHDT and CDR2 is YYEEEE. Between the trimmed V and J ends, which lost 3 bases and 0 bases, there was a span of 9 bases. This CDR3 comprises 15 residues. DNA for the CDR3: TGTGCCAGCAGCTACGGAGGGACAACTAATGAAAAACTGTTTTTT. It is translated as CASSYGGTTNEKLFF.

The chain has TRBV19 and TRBJ1-2; 7 bases are a match to TRBD1. J gave up 0 bases and V 1 base, and 2 bases lay outside the gene matches. Germline V gene data show CDR1 as LNHDA and CDR2 as SQIVND (reference sequence). The CDR3 length is 15 residues. CDR3 sequence: CASSIVGQSNYGYTF. DNA for the CDR3: TGTGCCAGTAGTATAGTGGGACAGTCTAACTATGGCTACACCTTC.

CDR3: CASSPQTQTGRPISGYTF. The CDR3 DNA is TGTGCCAGCAGCCCTCAGACCCAGACAGGGCGGCCGATAAGTGGCTACACCTTC. This chain uses TRBV11-2 with TRBJ1-2, with TRBD1 matching over 7 bases. Germline trimming cut 5 bases from V and 7 bases from J; bases unmatched to any gene: 22. CDR1 and CDR2 (germline): SGHAT, FQNNGV. The CDR3 covers 18 residues.

In nucleotides, the CDR3 is TGTGCCAGTAGTGACCAGGGGGATACGCAGTATTTT. Translating it yields CASSDQGDTQYF. This sequence joins TRBV19 and TRBJ2-3; tentative D call: TRBD1 (6 bases). V was clipped by 5 bases and J by 6 bases, with 9 bases between them. The CDR3 sequence is 12 residues long. Germline CDR1 and CDR2: LNHDA and SQIVND (reference sequence).

This chain joins TRBV4-2 and TRBJ2-1, with 8 bases fitting TRBD2. The CDR3 consists of 17 residues. Germline trimming cut 1 base from V and 7 bases from J; bases unmatched to any gene: 12. Germline values: CDR1 LGHNA, CDR2 YNFKEQ. The CDR3 sequence is CASSQVSPGGRWNEQFF. The CDR3 nucleotides read TGTGCCAGCAGCCAAGTTTCGCCGGGGGGGCGTTGGAATGAGCAGTTCTTC.

The chain combines TRBV6-7 with TRBJ1-5, with D perhaps matching TRBD1 (5 bases). TRBV6-7 is an ORF for which the function is uncertain. The CDR3 loop spans 13 amino acids. V dropped 6 bases and J dropped 14 bases, with 20 bases sitting between them. The CDR3 DNA reads as TGTGCCAGCAGGAACCACTGGGACTACCCTGAGCATTTT. Its translation: CASRNHWDYPEHF.

This clone has a single count. The chain joins TRBV5-6 to TRBJ1-2, with D hard to call. The CDR3 runs to 13 residues. Germline CDR1 is SGHDT and CDR2 is YYEEEE. V lost 0 bases, J lost 8 bases, and 11 bases lay in between. The CDR3 DNA sequence: TGTGCCAGCAGCTTGGCCATGGGGAGCGGCTACACCTTC. As protein: CASSLAMGSGYTF.